What follows are 19 T cell receptor beta chains derived from one specimen sequenced in a study of CD8 T cells in ankylosing spondylitis. Study-wide results and caveats: Apparently characteristic of ankylosing spondylitis blood was a TCR beta motif (roughly eight highly homologous variants).

A single record per CDR3 protein comes from TCRdb applying MiXCR to the 5' RACE reads. Of 670,000 or so distinct CDR3 sequences listed, around 17% were seen once; the top ten hold 19%. Their cognate antigens are unknown. Material for sequencing was blood, either unsorted or a sorted T cell fraction (not recorded which). The receptors were gathered from a male donor with ankylosing spondylitis.

This clonotype was seen only a few times. This chain links TRBV24-1 with TRBJ2-3; 9 bases are a match to TRBD2. Trimming at V came to 8 bases and at J to 6 bases, leaving 5 bases not matched to a gene. Looked up from germline, CDR1 is KGHDR and CDR2 is SFDVKD. The CDR3 covers 13 residues. Here the CDR3 DNA reads TGTGCCACCAAAGCGGGAGGAGCGGATACGCAGTATTTT. Translation: CATKAGGADTQYF.

The V and J genes are TRBV27 and TRBJ2-2; D unclear. The germline V gene encodes CDR1 MNHEY and CDR2 SMNVEV (reference sequence). The CDR3 length is 13 residues. Trimming cost V 6 bases and J 1 base, with 6 bases left between them. For the CDR3, the DNA is TGTGCCAGCAGCGACCAGAACACCGGGGAGCTGTTTTTT. It encodes CASSDQNTGELFF.

The V gene is TRBV28, the J gene TRBJ2-7; D may be TRBD2 (5 bases). The CDR3 is 13 residues long. Germline CDR1 reads MDHEN; CDR2 reads SYDVKM. The V end was cut by 2 bases, the J end by 5 bases, with 10 bases between. As DNA, the CDR3 is TGTGCCAGCAGTTTAGGACTCCTAGACGAGCAGTACTTC. It specifies CASSLGLLDEQYF.

This clonotype was counted a few times. V is TRBV30 and J is TRBJ1-2; D call uncertain. Trimming cost V 2 bases and J 2 bases, with 9 bases left between them. CDR3 length: 13 residues. The germline gives CDR1 GTSNPN, CDR2 SVGIG (reference sequence). The CDR3 DNA sequence: TGTGCCTGGAGTAAGGAGTTGAACTATGGCTACACCTTC. Its translation: CAWSKELNYGYTF.

This clonotype has only a few counts. The chain combines TRBV11-2 with TRBJ2-3, with 7 bases fitting TRBD1. This CDR3 comprises 16 residues. J was trimmed by 6 bases and V by 5 bases; bases with no gene match: 14. CDR1 and CDR2 from the germline V gene are SGHAT and FQNNGV. The CDR3 loop reads CASSRTGTALKDTQYF. The CDR3 region has the DNA TGTGCCAGCAGCCGTACCGGGACAGCCCTAAAGGATACGCAGTATTTT.

At least ten counts were recorded for this clonotype. This chain uses TRBV12-3 or TRBV12-4 with TRBJ2-7; 8 bases match TRBD2. The V segment lost 3 bases and the J segment 1 base; nucleotides outside the gene matches: 8. This CDR3 is 16 amino acids long. The CDR3 DNA sequence: TGTGCCAGCAGTTTTACCGGGGGGGCCGTATCCTACGAGCAGTACTTC. This translates into CASSFTGGAVSYEQYF.

This clonotype was picked up many times. Here the CDR3 DNA reads TGCAGTGCCTCTCGTGGGGACAGCTACAATGAGCAGTTCTTC. Amino acid sequence: CSASRGDSYNEQFF. The chain links TRBV20-1 to TRBJ2-1; 7 nucleotides match TRBD1. V lost 6 bases and J lost 3; bases outside the gene matches: 8. This CDR3 has 14 residues. Germline assignment: CDR1 DFQATT and CDR2 SNEGSKA (reference sequence).

This clonotype was picked up a small number of times. V gene TRBV28 combines with J gene TRBJ2-1; perhaps D is TRBD1 or TRBD2 (5 bases each). The V end was cut by 2 bases, the J end by 7 bases, with 18 bases between. From germline, CDR1 is MDHEN and CDR2 SYDVKM. This CDR3 is 16 amino acids long. CDR3 in DNA: TGTGCCAGCAGTTTAAGGGGAGCCGGGTCATGGAATGAGCAGTTCTTC. Encoded protein: CASSLRGAGSWNEQFF.

The chain combines TRBV7-9 with TRBJ1-2; D is undetermined. The germline gives CDR1 SEHNR, CDR2 FQNEAQ (reference sequence). Trimming took 2 bases from V and 1 from J, leaving 14 bases between them. The CDR3 is made up of 16 amino acids. The CDR3 spells CASSLSEGRDNYGYTF. CDR3 in DNA: TGTGCCAGCAGCTTAAGTGAGGGCAGAGATAACTATGGCTACACCTTC.

The chain has TRBV29-1 and TRBJ2-3, with a possible D match to TRBD2 (7 bases). This CDR3 comprises 13 residues. The germline V gene has CDR1 SQVTM and CDR2 ANQGSEA. With 4 bases removed from V and 6 bases from J, the gap between germline ends came to 14 bases. CDR3 nucleotide sequence: TGCAGCGTTGGCAAGGGGGGGTTTGATACGCAGTATTTT. Translated: CSVGKGGFDTQYF.

This clonotype has a handful of counts. The chain links TRBV27 to TRBJ2-7, with 8 positions matching TRBD2. CDR3 length: 19 residues. Trimming took 0 bases from V and 0 from J; bases not matched to a gene: 13. Germline V gene lookup returns CDR1 MNHEY and CDR2 SMNVEV (reference sequence). The CDR3 region has the DNA TGTGCCAGCAGTTTATCCGGGGGGGGCGGACAGTTCTTCTCCTACGAGCAGTACTTC. Encoded protein: CASSLSGGGGQFFSYEQYF.

This chain connects TRBV6-1 to TRBJ2-1; 7 bases line up with TRBD2. V was pared by 6 bases and J by 9 bases, with 17 bases of the junction left unmatched. The CDR3 totals 16 residues. In germline, CDR1 is MNHNS, CDR2 SASEGT. The CDR3 protein is CASSQIVGDYGVEQFF. CDR3 sequence (DNA): TGTGCCAGCAGCCAAATCGTAGGGGACTATGGGGTTGAGCAGTTCTTC.

In its sample, this clonotype was seen many times. The chain carries TRBV11-2 and TRBJ1-1, with D hard to call. This CDR3 is built from 14 residues. V lost 1 base, J lost 8 bases, and 14 bases lay in between. CDR1 SGHAT and CDR2 FQNNGV come from the germline V gene. The chain's CDR3 is CASSLAVPTTEAFF. The CDR3 DNA sequence: TGTGCCAGCAGCTTAGCGGTACCTACGACAGAAGCTTTCTTT.

The chain employs TRBV2 and TRBJ2-7; no definite D call. The germline V gene has CDR1 SNHLY and CDR2 FYNNEI. CDR3 length equals 13 residues. The germline V and J ends were trimmed by 8 bases and 0 bases, with 11 bases remaining between them. CDR3 amino acids: CASLAKSSYEQYF. The CDR3 DNA reads as TGTGCCAGCCTGGCTAAGAGCTCCTACGAGCAGTACTTC.

This clonotype was counted between two and nine times. The chain uses TRBV6-2 or TRBV6-3 and TRBJ2-3; D is possibly TRBD2 (5 bases). The V and J ends lost 4 bases and 1 base respectively, with 15 bases between them. The CDR3 length is 16 residues. From germline, CDR1 is MNHEY and CDR2 SVGEGT. The CDR3 nucleotides are TGTGCCAGCAGTTCGGTCTCGGGGTGGGGCACAGATACGCAGTATTTT. Translating it yields CASSSVSGWGTDTQYF.

This clonotype was observed at least ten times. The rearrangement links TRBV20-1 to TRBJ2-7, with D perhaps being TRBD1 or TRBD2 (5 bases each). CDR1 is DFQATT, CDR2 SNEGSKA, per germline (reference sequence). The CDR3 loop spans 14 amino acids. V was cut by 0 bases and J by 7 bases, with 16 bases left in between. In DNA, the CDR3 is TGCAGTGCTAGAGAGTTGAGGGGAGACGGGGAGCAGTACTTC. Protein sequence: CSARELRGDGEQYF.

This clonotype was detected only a few times. This chain uses TRBV3-1 with TRBJ1-2; D gene unclear. Trimming took 4 bases from V and 5 from J, leaving 11 bases between them. The CDR3 is made up of 13 amino acids. Germline values: CDR1 LGHDT, CDR2 YNNKEL (reference sequence). In DNA form, the CDR3 reads TGTGCCAGCAGCCCTTTGGGATGGTATGGCTACACCTTC. Encoded protein: CASSPLGWYGYTF.

The chain employs TRBV6-5 and TRBJ1-1; D is unclear. V shed 0 bases and J shed 4 bases, with 15 bases lying between them. CDR3 length equals 16 residues. Germline values: CDR1 MNHEY, CDR2 SVGAGI. The CDR3 sequence: CASSYSLRDLITEAFF. In DNA, the CDR3 is TGTGCCAGCAGTTACTCCCTCAGAGACCTGATCACTGAAGCTTTCTTT.

This clonotype was recorded a few times. V is TRBV28 and J is TRBJ2-7; D unresolved. The CDR3 is 14 residues long. Trimming shortened V by 3 bases and J by 2 bases, and 11 bases separated the two germline ends. Germline V CDR1 and CDR2: MDHEN, SYDVKM. The chain's CDR3 is CASSFQGLTYEQYF. CDR3 nucleotides: TGTGCCAGCAGTTTCCAAGGATTAACCTACGAGCAGTACTTC. Looking up the rest from reference TRBV28 and TRBJ2-7 gives the full variable domain: DVKVTQSSRYLVKRTGEKVFLECVQDMDHENMFWYRQDPGLGLRLIYFSYDVKMKEKGDIPEGYSVSREKKERFSLILESASTNQTSMYLCASSFQGLTYEQYFGPGTRLTVT.